This T cell receptor beta chain was found in a study of T cells after yellow fever vaccination. Ten or more counts support this clonotype. Via MiXCR, TCRdb re-called the 5' RACE reads, giving one row per CDR3 protein. The sample contains 250,000 to 350,000 distinct CDR3 sequences, around 4.5% of which appear only once. Trimming at V came to 3 bases and at J to 4 bases, leaving 11 bases not matched to a gene. Germline V gives CDR1 SEHNR, CDR2 FQNEAQ (reference sequence). The CDR3 has 17 residues. The TCR comes from a man younger than 30 who received the YFV17D yellow fever vaccine. The chain recombines TRBV7-9 with TRBJ1-4; 7 positions match TRBD1. Sequencing was performed on PBMCs, taken 15 days after the yellow fever booster vaccination. CDR3 in DNA: TGTGCCAGCAGCTTCGAGGTACAGGGGATTGGTAATGAAAAACTGTTTTTT. It codes for CASSFEVQGIGNEKLFF.